The 13 T cell receptor beta chains below were found in one sample sequenced in a study of PD-L1 blockade in urothelial cancer. TCRdb's copy holds only in-frame clones and misses some; the assay was immunoSEQ multiplex PCR. The data contain about 30,000 clones, about 80% of them singletons. Time point reported: pretreatment peripheral blood. Here the sequenced sample was PBMCs, taken around atezolizumab (anti-PD-L1) treatment. The origin of the receptors is a man between 60 and 70 years old with urothelial cancer.

This clone was observed a single time. The chain combines TRBV7-6 with TRBJ2-1; 7 bases map to TRBD2. V was pared by 2 bases and J by 6 bases, with 7 bases of the junction left unmatched. The CDR3 is 15 amino acids. The germline CDR1 and CDR2 sequences are SGHVS and FNYEAQ. The DNA for the CDR3 is TGTGCCAGCAGCTTATACGCGGGAGTAGGCAATGAGCAGTTCTTC. Protein: CASSLYAGVGNEQFF.

This clone has a single count. The genes are TRBV27 and TRBJ1-1, with D possibly being TRBD1 (5 bases). CDR3 size: 13 residues. Trimming stripped 5 bases from V and 11 bases from J, with 18 bases between. CDR1 is MNHEY and CDR2 is SMNVEV in the germline V gene (reference sequence). The CDR3 DNA follows: TGTGCCAGCAGTCTAACACAGGCCGGTGGGGCTTTCTTT. Protein: CASSLTQAGGAFF.

The V call is TRBV11-3, the J call TRBJ2-1; 12 nucleotides agree with TRBD2. The J segment lost 6 bases and the V segment lost 1 base, leaving 4 bases of the junction unmatched. This CDR3 region has 16 residues. Germline values: CDR1 SGHNT, CDR2 YENEEA. CDR3 DNA: TGTGCCAGCAGCTTAGGGGCGGGACTAGCGGGCAATGAGCAGTTCTTC. Protein sequence: CASSLGAGLAGNEQFF.

The chain has TRBV9 and TRBJ1-2; the match to TRBD1 covers 7 bases. V lost 4 bases to trimming and J lost 4 bases; unmatched junction nucleotides: 10. Germline V gene sequence: CDR1 SGDLS, CDR2 YYNGEE. The CDR3 contains 15 residues. The CDR3 DNA is TGTGCCAGCAGCCCCGACCCGTCAGGGGGCTATGGCTACACCTTC. It specifies CASSPDPSGGYGYTF.

The V call is TRBV10-3, the J call TRBJ1-2; possible D gene TRBD1, 6 bases. CDR3 length equals 12 residues. V shed 8 bases and J shed 5 bases, with 12 bases lying between them. Per the germline V gene, CDR1 is ENHRY and CDR2 is SYGVKD. The CDR3 loop reads CAISTGAYGYTF. The DNA of the CDR3 is TGTGCCATCTCGACAGGTGCTTATGGCTACACCTTC.

The chain carries TRBV2 and TRBJ1-6; 9 bases are shared with TRBD1. Germline CDR1 and CDR2: SNHLY and FYNNEI. The CDR3 is 15 residues long. J lost 10 bases, V lost 8 bases, and 12 bases had no gene match. The CDR3 bases are TGTGCCAGCGCCATTGGGACAGGGACGGGATCACCCCTCCACTTT. This encodes CASAIGTGTGSPLHF. Based on the CDR3 plus reference TRBV2 and TRBJ1-6, the full variable domain is EPEVTQTPSHQVTQMGQEVILRCVPISNHLYFYWYRQILGQKVEFLVSFYNNEISEKSEIFDDQFSVERPDGSNFTLKIRSTKLEDSAMYFCASAIGTGTGSPLHFGNGTRLTVT.

The rearrangement uses TRBV5-1 and TRBJ2-1; no firm D call. CDR3 size: 14 residues. Germline CDR1 reads SGHRS; CDR2 reads YFSETQ. Trimming stripped 4 bases from V and 0 bases from J, with 8 bases between. The CDR3 loop reads CASSLMSSYNEQFF. CDR3 coding DNA: TGCGCCAGCAGCCTAATGAGCTCCTACAATGAGCAGTTCTTC.

The chain has TRBV11-2 and TRBJ2-3; 7 bases fit TRBD2. V was clipped by 3 bases and J by 2 bases; unmatched bases: 5. Germline values: CDR1 SGHAT, CDR2 FQNNGV. The CDR3 sequence is 15 residues long. The CDR3 sequence is CASSLNGRFTDTQYF. The CDR3 coding sequence is TGTGCCAGCAGCTTGAACGGGAGGTTCACAGATACGCAGTATTTT.

This clone was observed once. V gene TRBV19 combines with J gene TRBJ2-7; the D gene is possibly TRBD1 (6 bases). Germline CDR1 LNHDA, CDR2 SQIVND (reference sequence). The CDR3 has 17 amino acids. With 7 bases removed from V and 0 bases from J, the gap between germline ends came to 22 bases. The CDR3 spells CASILPSMGQSSYEQYF. The CDR3, as DNA: TGTGCCAGTATTCTCCCTTCTATGGGACAAAGCTCCTACGAGCAGTACTTC.

The chain uses TRBV30 and TRBJ2-1; D may be TRBD2 (6 bases). Per germline, CDR1 GTSNPN and CDR2 SVGIG (reference sequence). The CDR3 consists of 13 residues. Trimming shortened V by 3 bases and J by 5 bases, and 11 bases separated the two germline ends. CDR3 region: CAWRWGVNNEQFF. For the CDR3, the DNA is TGTGCCTGGAGATGGGGGGTGAACAATGAGCAGTTCTTC.

The chain uses TRBV2 and TRBJ2-2, with D tentatively TRBD1 (7 bases). CDR3 size: 15 residues. The germline V gene has CDR1 SNHLY and CDR2 FYNNEI. V was trimmed by 5 bases and J by 4 bases, leaving 14 bases between them. The CDR3 loop reads CASSFLQGGTGELFF. As DNA, the CDR3 is TGTGCCAGCAGTTTCCTGCAGGGGGGCACCGGGGAGCTGTTTTTT.

The rearrangement links TRBV30 to TRBJ1-5; TRBD1 matches at 7 bases. Trimming cost V 0 bases and J 5 bases; bases outside gene matches: 7. This CDR3 contains 15 residues. Germline values: CDR1 GTSNPN, CDR2 SVGIG (reference sequence). The CDR3 region is CAWSVNRQGYQPQHF. CDR3 in DNA: TGTGCCTGGAGTGTCAATCGACAGGGATATCAGCCCCAGCATTTT.

This rearrangement joins TRBV27 to TRBJ1-1; possible D gene TRBD1, 5 bases. This CDR3 is 13 amino acids long. V lost 5 bases and J lost 5, with 12 bases in between. Germline assignment: CDR1 MNHEY and CDR2 SMNVEV (reference sequence). CDR3 nucleotide sequence: TGTGCCAGCAGTCAGGGCGGGGGGACTGAAGCTTTCTTT. Translated: CASSQGGGTEAFF.